This T cell receptor beta chain was observed in a study of synovial regulatory T cells in juvenile arthritis. General study results and limits: Across patients, iaTreg TCR repertoires were mostly private, partly shared with synovial Teff and blood CPL.

Produced via immunoSEQ multiplex PCR; TCRdb's table is partial and in-frame only. Found here are roughly 3,000 clones; the top ten clones hold 12%. This CDR3 has 16 residues. A DNA sequence was not provided. Germline-derived CDR1 and CDR2 are LNHDA and SQIVND (reference sequence). As regards this clone: What it binds is unknown.

Each patient with active arthritis gave synovial fluid along with matched peripheral blood. Synovial and blood Treg cells had comparable FOXP3 TSDR demethylation. Sequencing input: Treg cells from the synovium. The receptor comes from a donor between 2 and 29 years old with juvenile idiopathic arthritis. The chain couples TRBV19 to TRBJ1-4; checking the TCRdb D call of TRBD1 is not possible without DNA. CDR3 amino acids: CASSKALGTANEKLFF.